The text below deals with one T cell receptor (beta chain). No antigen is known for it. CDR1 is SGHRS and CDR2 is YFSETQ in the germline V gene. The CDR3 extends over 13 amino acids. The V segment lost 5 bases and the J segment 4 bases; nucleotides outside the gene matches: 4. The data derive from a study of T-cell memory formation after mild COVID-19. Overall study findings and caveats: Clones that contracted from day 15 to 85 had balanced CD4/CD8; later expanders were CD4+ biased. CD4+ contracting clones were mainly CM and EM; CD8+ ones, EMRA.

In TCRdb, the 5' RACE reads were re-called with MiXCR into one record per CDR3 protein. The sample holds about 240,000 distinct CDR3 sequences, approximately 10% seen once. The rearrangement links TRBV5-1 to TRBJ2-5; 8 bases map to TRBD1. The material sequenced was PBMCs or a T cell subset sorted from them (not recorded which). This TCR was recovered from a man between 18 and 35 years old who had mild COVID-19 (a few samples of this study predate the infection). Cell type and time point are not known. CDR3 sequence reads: CASRRQGAETQYF. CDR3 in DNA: TGCGCCAGCAGGCGGCAGGGGGCAGAGACCCAGTACTTC.